This record concerns one T cell receptor beta chain sequence. Sequencing used immunoSEQ multiplex PCR; TCRdb keeps in-frame clones, though not all of them. The sample contains about 180,000 clones, about 83% of which appear only once. The data are from a study of cytomegalovirus exposure and HLA in healthy donors. The V segment lost 7 bases and the J segment 7 bases; nucleotides outside the gene matches: 12. Germline V CDR1 and CDR2: SGHRS, YFSETQ. This CDR3 comprises 15 residues. The sequencing input was PBMCs. The TCR comes from a woman in her thirties in good health and CMV-seronegative. The chain links TRBV5-1 to TRBJ2-3, with 10 bases matching TRBD2. In DNA form, the CDR3 reads TGCGCCAGCTTCAGGGAGAGCGGGGGGGCCTATACGCAGTATTTT. The encoded protein is CASFRESGGAYTQYF. Combining the CDR3 with reference TRBV5-1 and TRBJ2-3 gives the whole variable domain KAGVTQTPRYLIKTRGQQVTLSCSPISGHRSVSWYQQTPGQGLQFLFEYFSETQRNKGNFPGRFSGRQFSNSRSEMNVSTLELGDSALYLCASFRESGGAYTQYFGPGTRLTVL.